What follows are 2 T cell receptor beta chains derived from one specimen sequenced in a study of identical twins. TCRdb ran MiXCR on the 5' RACE reads and lists one entry per CDR3 protein. This table has approximately 1.8 million distinct CDR3 sequences, around 29% appearing once. Sequencing used cord blood. The receptors originated from a newborn girl in good health.

This clonotype was picked up many times. The chain is built from TRBV28 and TRBJ2-3; no definite D call. The germline gives CDR1 MDHEN, CDR2 SYDVKM. CDR3 size: 17 residues. V was trimmed by 2 bases and J by 5 bases, leaving 20 bases between them. CDR3 nucleotides: TGTGCCAGCAGTTTACGACGACTCGATTTGGGGAAAGATACGCAGTATTTT. Residues: CASSLRRLDLGKDTQYF.

A few counts support this clonotype. CDR3 in DNA: TGCGCCAGCAGCCGATCTAGCGGGAGAACAGATACGCAGTATTTT. Its translation is CASSRSSGRTDTQYF. This chain uses TRBV5-1 with TRBJ2-3, with TRBD2 matching 10 bases. The V and J ends lost 4 bases and 3 bases, in that order; junction bases with no gene match: 5. The CDR3 is 15 amino acids. Germline values: CDR1 SGHRS, CDR2 YFSETQ.